These 24 T cell receptor beta chains were all obtained from the same sample, sequenced in a study of blood T cell repertoires in COVID-19. Using immunoSEQ multiplex PCR, the repertoire was profiled, and TCRdb retains in-frame clones only, with some absent. In the table there are 200,000 to 250,000 clones, 86% of which are singletons. The sequenced sample was peripheral blood. Every receptor here comes from a woman aged 30 to 39 who had recovered from COVID-19.

V is TRBV19 and J is TRBJ2-6, with D perhaps matching TRBD1 (6 bases). Germline lookup yields CDR1 LNHDA and CDR2 SQIVND (reference sequence). The CDR3 runs 15 residues. The V end lost 5 bases, the J end lost 3 bases, and 11 bases lay between the germline ends. CDR3 loop: CASSGTGYGANVLTF. CDR3 DNA: TGTGCCAGTAGTGGAACAGGGTATGGGGCCAACGTCCTGACTTTC.

V gene TRBV18 combines with J gene TRBJ1-5, with 10 bases identical to TRBD1. Per germline, CDR1 KGHSH and CDR2 LQKENI. V gave up 5 bases and J gave up 5 bases; unmatched junction bases: 3. The CDR3 is 14 residues long. CDR3 in amino acids: CASSSTGGDQPQHF. The CDR3 DNA follows: TGTGCCAGCTCATCGACAGGGGGCGATCAGCCCCAGCATTTT.

This rearrangement joins TRBV7-2 to TRBJ1-1; D ambiguous. The CDR3 totals 15 residues. CDR1 and CDR2 (germline): SGHTA, FQGNSA. V lost 5 bases to trimming and J lost 5 bases, with 18 bases between them. CDR3: CASSPAGITGTEAFF. The CDR3 nucleotides read TGTGCCAGCAGCCCGGCGGGGATTACGGGGACTGAAGCTTTCTTT.

In this sample, this clone turned up once. The V call is TRBV9, the J call TRBJ1-6, with 7 bases lining up with TRBD1. The V and J ends lost 3 bases and 11 bases, in that order; junction bases with no gene match: 5. The CDR3 has 13 amino acids. Per the germline V gene, CDR1 is SGDLS and CDR2 is YYNGEE. CDR3 amino acids: CASSGQGLAPLHF. CDR3 sequence (DNA): TGTGCCAGCAGCGGACAGGGTTTAGCACCCCTCCACTTT.

This clone was recorded a few times. The gene calls are TRBV7-2 and TRBJ2-7, with a weak D call TRBD2 (5 bases). The CDR3 is 11 residues long. Germline CDR1 reads SGHTA; CDR2 reads FQGNSA. V dropped 8 bases and J dropped 4 bases, with 9 bases sitting between them. The CDR3 sequence is CASSGSYEQYF. CDR3 sequence (DNA): TGTGCCAGCTCGGGGTCTTACGAGCAGTACTTC.

The rearrangement links TRBV18 to TRBJ2-7, with D possibly matching TRBD2 (5 bases). Trimming left V 3 bases short and J 0 bases short, with 9 bases between. This CDR3 has 14 amino acids. Germline values: CDR1 KGHSH, CDR2 LQKENI. The CDR3 DNA is TGTGCCAGCTCACCCCCCGGGATCTCCTACGAGCAGTACTTC. This gives the protein CASSPPGISYEQYF.

J is TRBJ2-6 and V is TRBV5-4, with D perhaps matching TRBD2 (6 bases). This CDR3 has 20 amino acids. The V gene lost 4 bases and the J gene lost 0 bases, with 23 bases spanning the gap. Germline CDR1 SGHNT, CDR2 YYREEE (reference sequence). This CDR3 is CASSRPRGGTLSSGANVLTF. The CDR3 DNA is TGTGCCAGCAGCCGCCCGCGGGGTGGGACTCTCAGCTCTGGGGCCAACGTCCTGACTTTC. Together with reference TRBV5-4 and TRBJ2-6, the CDR3 gives the full variable domain: ETGVTQSPTHLIKTRGQQVTLRCSSQSGHNTVSWYQQALGQGPQFIFQYYREEENGRGNFPPRFSGLQFPNYSSELNVNALELDDSALYLCASSRPRGGTLSSGANVLTFGAGSRLTVL.

This chain connects TRBV18 to TRBJ2-2, with a tentative D call TRBD2 (6 bases). This CDR3 is 16 amino acids long. Trimming shortened V by 5 bases and J by 1 base, and 14 bases separated the two germline ends. Germline assignment: CDR1 KGHSH and CDR2 LQKENI. The CDR3, as DNA: TGTGCCAGCTCATTTACGGGGGTTTTGAACACCGGGGAGCTGTTTTTT. Protein: CASSFTGVLNTGELFF.

The genes are TRBV5-6 and TRBJ1-1; TRBD1 might be the D (5 bases). Germline CDR1 reads SGHDT; CDR2 reads YYEEEE. Trimming removed 1 base from V and 5 bases from J, with 12 bases in between. The CDR3 is 14 amino acids. Here the CDR3 reads CASSLWRGVTEAFF. The CDR3 DNA follows: TGTGCCAGCAGCTTGTGGAGGGGAGTGACTGAAGCTTTCTTT.

This sequence joins TRBV19 and TRBJ1-6, with 7 bases matching TRBD1. V was clipped by 10 bases and J by 9 bases; unmatched bases: 9. CDR3 length: 13 residues. Per germline, CDR1 LNHDA and CDR2 SQIVND (reference sequence). For the CDR3, the DNA is TGTGCCACAGGGACAGCCTTAAGTTCACCCCTCCACTTT. As protein: CATGTALSSPLHF. Drawing the rest from reference TRBV19 and TRBJ1-6, the complete variable domain is DGGITQSPKYLFRKEGQNVTLSCEQNLNHDAMYWYRQDPGQGLRLIYYSQIVNDFQKGDIAEGYSVSREKKESFPLTVTSAQKNPTAFYLCATGTALSSPLHFGNGTRLTVT.

The chain has TRBV18 and TRBJ1-2; no firm D call. The CDR3 is 14 amino acids. The germline V and J ends were trimmed by 0 bases and 3 bases, with 8 bases remaining between them. The germline V gene encodes CDR1 KGHSH and CDR2 LQKENI. The CDR3 reads CASSPPLAHYGYTF. Here the CDR3 DNA reads TGTGCCAGCTCACCACCTCTGGCCCACTATGGCTACACCTTC.

This clone was seen only once. The genes are TRBV10-3 and TRBJ1-1, with 11 bases matching TRBD1. V was pared by 5 bases and J by 5 bases, with 7 bases of the junction left unmatched. This CDR3 is 15 amino acids long. CDR1 is ENHRY and CDR2 is SYGVKD in the germline V gene. The CDR3 coding sequence is TGTGCCATCAGTAGGGACAGGGGGGAGAGTACTGAAGCTTTCTTT. It is translated as CAISRDRGESTEAFF.

The gene calls are TRBV5-1 and TRBJ1-3; no definite D call. V was pared by 0 bases and J by 4 bases, with 8 bases between. Germline-derived CDR1 and CDR2 are SGHRS and YFSETQ. The CDR3 runs 14 residues. CDR3 coding DNA: TGCGCCAGCAGCTTGGACAGTTTCGGAAACACCATATATTTT. It yields the protein CASSLDSFGNTIYF. The complete variable domain, with remaining parts taken from reference TRBV5-1 and TRBJ1-3, reads KAGVTQTPRYLIKTRGQQVTLSCSPISGHRSVSWYQQTPGQGLQFLFEYFSETQRNKGNFPGRFSGRQFSNSRSEMNVSTLELGDSALYLCASSLDSFGNTIYFGEGSWLTVV.

The V gene is TRBV6-1, the J gene TRBJ1-5; unclear D gene. CDR1 and CDR2 (germline): MNHNS, SASEGT. With 2 bases removed from V and 3 bases from J, the gap between germline ends came to 11 bases. The CDR3 length is 15 residues. Written as DNA, the CDR3 is TGTGCCAGCAGTGAATCCTCGGGTGACAATCAGCCCCAGCATTTT. This translates into CASSESSGDNQPQHF.

The V gene is TRBV5-4, the J gene TRBJ2-3, with 8 bases aligning to TRBD1. V gave up 4 bases and J gave up 4 bases; unmatched junction bases: 11. Germline lookup yields CDR1 SGHNT and CDR2 YYREEE (reference sequence). The CDR3 runs 16 residues. The CDR3, as DNA: TGTGCCAGCAGCGGGCCCTCTCCAGGGGGCGCAGATACGCAGTATTTT. Protein: CASSGPSPGGADTQYF. The full variable domain, in which reference TRBV5-4 and TRBJ2-3 provide the parts outside the CDR3, is ETGVTQSPTHLIKTRGQQVTLRCSSQSGHNTVSWYQQALGQGPQFIFQYYREEENGRGNFPPRFSGLQFPNYSSELNVNALELDDSALYLCASSGPSPGGADTQYFGPGTRLTVL.

The V gene is TRBV10-1, the J gene TRBJ2-5, with TRBD2 identical over 8 bases. V lost 5 bases, J lost 5 bases, and 4 bases stayed unmatched. Germline values: CDR1 WNHNN, CDR2 SYGVQD (reference sequence). The length of the CDR3 is 13 residues. CDR3 loop: CASSSGLAETQYF. The CDR3 DNA reads TGCGCCAGCAGTTCAGGACTAGCCGAGACCCAGTACTTC.

J is TRBJ2-3 and V is TRBV5-1; possible D gene TRBD1, 5 bases. The V gene lost 1 base and the J gene lost 5 bases, with 11 bases spanning the gap. Germline V gene sequence: CDR1 SGHRS, CDR2 YFSETQ. The CDR3 is 14 residues long. CDR3 region: CASSLSQGGDTQYF. The CDR3 DNA reads TGCGCCAGCAGCTTGAGTCAGGGTGGAGATACGCAGTATTTT. The variable domain in full, completed from reference TRBV5-1 and TRBJ2-3, reads KAGVTQTPRYLIKTRGQQVTLSCSPISGHRSVSWYQQTPGQGLQFLFEYFSETQRNKGNFPGRFSGRQFSNSRSEMNVSTLELGDSALYLCASSLSQGGDTQYFGPGTRLTVL.

This rearrangement joins TRBV6-5 to TRBJ1-2; TRBD1 aligns across 10 bases. The CDR3 runs 14 residues. The germline gives CDR1 MNHEY, CDR2 SVGAGI. V shed 7 bases and J 2 bases; nucleotides not matched to a gene: 4. The CDR3 sequence: CASTMTGGNYGYTF. The CDR3 bases are TGTGCCAGCACTATGACAGGGGGCAACTATGGCTACACCTTC.

This chain connects TRBV7-7 to TRBJ2-2; D perhaps matches TRBD1 (5 bases). V dropped 1 base and J dropped 7 bases, with 19 bases sitting between them. Germline CDR1 and CDR2: SSHAT and FNYEAQ (reference sequence). The CDR3 length is 17 residues. CDR3 DNA sequence: TGTGCCAGCAGCTTAGGTCAGGGCCCCTCCTTCATCGGGGAGCTGTTTTTT. Translating it yields CASSLGQGPSFIGELFF.

The genes are TRBV5-4 and TRBJ1-1; tentative D call: TRBD1 (6 bases). Germline V gene data show CDR1 as SGHNT and CDR2 as YYREEE (reference sequence). The CDR3 sequence is 13 residues long. V dropped 4 bases and J dropped 1 base, with 8 bases sitting between them. CDR3 DNA: TGTGCCAGCAGCCGAGGGGGGAACACTGAAGCTTTCTTT. Translating it yields CASSRGGNTEAFF.

V and J are TRBV10-3 and TRBJ1-6; 8 bases fit TRBD1. The germline CDR1 and CDR2 sequences are ENHRY and SYGVKD. The CDR3 totals 17 residues. The J segment lost 1 base and the V segment lost 3 bases, leaving 5 bases of the junction unmatched. The CDR3: CAISDPDRESYNSPLHF. CDR3 sequence (DNA): TGTGCCATCAGTGACCCGGACAGGGAATCCTATAATTCACCCCTCCACTTT.

The rearrangement uses TRBV27 and TRBJ2-2, with TRBD1 matching 9 bases. Trimming cost V 7 bases and J 2 bases; bases outside gene matches: 5. CDR1 MNHEY and CDR2 SMNVEV come from the germline V gene (reference sequence). The CDR3 totals 15 residues. The CDR3 protein is CASTRTGVNTGELFF. CDR3 nucleotides: TGTGCCAGCACCAGGACAGGGGTTAACACCGGGGAGCTGTTTTTT.

The J gene is TRBJ2-3, the V gene TRBV19, with 8 bases lining up with TRBD2. V dropped 3 bases and J dropped 2; count of bases not matched to a gene: 4. CDR1 is LNHDA and CDR2 is SQIVND in the germline V gene (reference sequence). This CDR3 is built from 15 residues. CDR3 bases: TGTGCCAGTAGTATTGGAGCGGGGGCCACAGATACGCAGTATTTT. Amino acid sequence: CASSIGAGATDTQYF.

This rearrangement joins TRBV2 to TRBJ2-7; D may be TRBD2 (7 bases). The V gene lost 7 bases and the J gene lost 2 bases, with 12 bases spanning the gap. This CDR3 comprises 13 residues. Germline-derived CDR1 and CDR2 are SNHLY and FYNNEI. The CDR3 spells CASTGGLTYEQYF. Here the CDR3 DNA reads TGTGCCAGCACGGGGGGCCTAACCTACGAGCAGTACTTC.